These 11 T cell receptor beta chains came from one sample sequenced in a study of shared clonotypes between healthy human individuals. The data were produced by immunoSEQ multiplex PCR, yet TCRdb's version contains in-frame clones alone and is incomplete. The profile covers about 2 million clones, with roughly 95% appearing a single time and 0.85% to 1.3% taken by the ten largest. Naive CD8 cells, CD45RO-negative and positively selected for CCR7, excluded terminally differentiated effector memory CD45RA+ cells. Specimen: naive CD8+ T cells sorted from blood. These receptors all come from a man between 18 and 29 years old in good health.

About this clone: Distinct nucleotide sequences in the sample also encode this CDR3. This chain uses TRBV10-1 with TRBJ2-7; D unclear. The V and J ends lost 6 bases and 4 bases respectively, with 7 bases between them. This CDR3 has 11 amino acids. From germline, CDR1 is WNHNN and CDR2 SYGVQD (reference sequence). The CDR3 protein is CASSQGYEQYF. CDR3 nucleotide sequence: TGCGCCAGCAGCCAAGGGTACGAGCAGTACTTC.

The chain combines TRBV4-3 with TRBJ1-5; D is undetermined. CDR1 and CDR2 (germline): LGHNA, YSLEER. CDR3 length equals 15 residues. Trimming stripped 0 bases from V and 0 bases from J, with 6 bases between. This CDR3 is CASSQDFSSNQPQHF. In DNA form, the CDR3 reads TGCGCCAGCAGCCAAGATTTCAGTAGCAATCAGCCCCAGCATTTT.

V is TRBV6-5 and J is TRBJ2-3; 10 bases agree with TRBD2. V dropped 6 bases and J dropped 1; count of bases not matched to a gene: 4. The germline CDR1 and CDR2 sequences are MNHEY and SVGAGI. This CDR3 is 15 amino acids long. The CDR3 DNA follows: TGTGCCAGCAGACACCTAGCGGGAGGCACAGATACGCAGTATTTT. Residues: CASRHLAGGTDTQYF.

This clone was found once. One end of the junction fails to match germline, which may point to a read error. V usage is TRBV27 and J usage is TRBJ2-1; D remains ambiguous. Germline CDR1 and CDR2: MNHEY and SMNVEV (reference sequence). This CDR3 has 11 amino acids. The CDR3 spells CASSLDGPAVF. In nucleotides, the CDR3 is TGTGCCAGCAGTTTAGATGGTCCTGCGGTCTTC.

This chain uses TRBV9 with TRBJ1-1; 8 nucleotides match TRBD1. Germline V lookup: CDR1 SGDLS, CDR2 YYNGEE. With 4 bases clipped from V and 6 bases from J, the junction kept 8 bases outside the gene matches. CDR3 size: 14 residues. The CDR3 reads CASSSQQGVPEAFF. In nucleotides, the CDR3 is TGTGCCAGCAGCTCACAACAGGGGGTCCCTGAAGCTTTCTTT.

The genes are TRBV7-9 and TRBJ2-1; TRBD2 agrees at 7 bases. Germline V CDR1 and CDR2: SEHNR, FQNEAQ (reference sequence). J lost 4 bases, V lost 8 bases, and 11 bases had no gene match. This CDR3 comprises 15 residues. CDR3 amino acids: CASSSMGEGYNEQFF. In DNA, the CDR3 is TGTGCCAGCTCCTCTATGGGGGAGGGGTACAATGAGCAGTTCTTC.

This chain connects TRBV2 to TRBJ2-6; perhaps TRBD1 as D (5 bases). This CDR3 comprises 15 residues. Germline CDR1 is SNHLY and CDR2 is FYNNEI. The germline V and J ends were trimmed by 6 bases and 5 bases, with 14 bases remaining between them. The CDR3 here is CASSGPRDWANVLTF. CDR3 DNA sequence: TGTGCCAGCAGCGGGCCCAGGGATTGGGCCAACGTCCTGACTTTC.

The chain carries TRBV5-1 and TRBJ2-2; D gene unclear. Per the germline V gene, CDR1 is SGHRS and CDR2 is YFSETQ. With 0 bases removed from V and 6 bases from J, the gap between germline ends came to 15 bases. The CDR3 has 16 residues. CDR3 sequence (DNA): TGCGCCAGCAGCTTGGATAGAACTCTAGTAGCCGGGGAGCTGTTTTTT. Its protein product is CASSLDRTLVAGELFF.

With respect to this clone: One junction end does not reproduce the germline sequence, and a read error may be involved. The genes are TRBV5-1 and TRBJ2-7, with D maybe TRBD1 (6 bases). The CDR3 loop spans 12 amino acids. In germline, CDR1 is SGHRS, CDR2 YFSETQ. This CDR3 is CASSLAGQGFHF. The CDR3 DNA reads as TGCGCCAGCAGCTTGGCCGGCCAGGGGTTCCACTTC. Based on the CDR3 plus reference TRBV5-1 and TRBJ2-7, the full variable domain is KAGVTQTPRYLIKTRGQQVTLSCSPISGHRSVSWYQQTPGQGLQFLFEYFSETQRNKGNFPGRFSGRQFSNSRSEMNVSTLELGDSALYLCASSLAGQGFHFGPGTRLTVT.

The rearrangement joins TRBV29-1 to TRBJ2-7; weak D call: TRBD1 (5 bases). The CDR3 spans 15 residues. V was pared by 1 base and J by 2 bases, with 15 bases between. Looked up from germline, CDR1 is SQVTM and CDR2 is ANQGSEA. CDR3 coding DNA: TGCAGCGTTGAAGGCGTAGGGCAGGGCACCTACGAGCAGTACTTC. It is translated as CSVEGVGQGTYEQYF.

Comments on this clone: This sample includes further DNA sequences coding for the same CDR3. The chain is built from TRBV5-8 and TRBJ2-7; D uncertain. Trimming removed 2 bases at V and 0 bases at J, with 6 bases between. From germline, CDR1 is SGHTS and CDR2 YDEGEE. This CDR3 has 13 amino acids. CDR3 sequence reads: CASSFRSSYEQYF. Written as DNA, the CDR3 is TGTGCCAGCAGCTTTAGGAGCTCCTACGAGCAGTACTTC.